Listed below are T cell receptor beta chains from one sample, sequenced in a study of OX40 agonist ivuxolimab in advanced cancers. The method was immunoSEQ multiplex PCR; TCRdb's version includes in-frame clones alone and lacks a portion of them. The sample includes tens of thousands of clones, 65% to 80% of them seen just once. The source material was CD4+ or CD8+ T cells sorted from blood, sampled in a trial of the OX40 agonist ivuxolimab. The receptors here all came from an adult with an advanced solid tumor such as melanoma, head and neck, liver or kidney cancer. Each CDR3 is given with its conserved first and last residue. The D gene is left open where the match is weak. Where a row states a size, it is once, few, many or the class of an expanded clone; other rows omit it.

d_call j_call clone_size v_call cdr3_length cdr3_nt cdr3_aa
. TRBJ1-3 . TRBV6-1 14 TGTGCCAGCTTACCACCGGCTCGGGCAAACACCATATATTTT CASLPPARANTIYF
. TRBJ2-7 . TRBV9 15 TGTGCCAGCAGCGTTCATGTGGGGGACTCCTACGAGCAGTACTTC CASSVHVGDSYEQYF
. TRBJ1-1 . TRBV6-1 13 TGTGCCAGCAAGGCGGGTTGGAGAACTGAAGCTTTCTTT CASKAGWRTEAFF
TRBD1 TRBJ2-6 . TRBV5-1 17 TGCGCCAGCAGACCTGACAGGGGGCCATCTGGGGCCAACGTCCTGACTTTC CASRPDRGPSGANVLTF
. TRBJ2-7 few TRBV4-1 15 TGCGCCAGCAGCCTTGCATGGGGGGCGGGCTACGAGCAGTACTTC CASSLAWGAGYEQYF
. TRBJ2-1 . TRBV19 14 TGTGCCAGTAGCACCGGACAGTTCTACAATGAGCAGTTCTTC CASSTGQFYNEQFF
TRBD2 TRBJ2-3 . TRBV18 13 TGTGCCAGCTCAGGATTAGCGGGAGGTGATCCGTATTTT CASSGLAGGDPYF
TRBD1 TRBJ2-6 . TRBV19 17 TGTGCCAGTAGTAAGACAGGGGCAGGGTCTGGGGCCAACGTCCTGACTTTC CASSKTGAGSGANVLTF
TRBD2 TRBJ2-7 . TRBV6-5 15 TGTGCCAGCAGTTACTCGAGGCTAGCGGGGGGCGAGCAGTACTTC CASSYSRLAGGEQYF
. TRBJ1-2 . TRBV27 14 TGTGCCAGCAGTTGGGACCGATATAACTATGGCTACACCTTC CASSWDRYNYGYTF
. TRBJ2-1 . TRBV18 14 TGTGCCAGCTCGTCGACAGGAGCCTACAATGAGCAGTTCTTC CASSSTGAYNEQFF
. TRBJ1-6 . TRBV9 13 TGTGCCAGCAGTGAAACCAGCGTGGTGGCCCTCCACTTT CASSETSVVALHF
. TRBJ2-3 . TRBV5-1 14 TGCGCCAGCAGCTCAGGGGCCTTACGAGGTACGCAGTATTTT CASSSGALRGTQYF
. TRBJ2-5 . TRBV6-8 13 TGTGCCACCATCGAATCCAGTCAAGAGACCCAGTACTTC CATIESSQETQYF
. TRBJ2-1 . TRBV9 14 TGTGCCAGCAGCACCAGCGGAGGGGCCAATGAGCAGTTCTTC CASSTSGGANEQFF
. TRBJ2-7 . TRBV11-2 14 TGTGCCAGCAGCTTAGGTCAGGGCATCTACGAGCAGTACTTC CASSLGQGIYEQYF
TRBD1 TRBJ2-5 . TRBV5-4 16 TGTGCCAGCAGCTTGGCTGGACAGGGGGCGCGGGAGACCCAGTACTTC CASSLAGQGARETQYF
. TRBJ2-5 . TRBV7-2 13 TGTGCCAGCAGCCTAATGACTCAAGAGACCCAGTACTTC CASSLMTQETQYF
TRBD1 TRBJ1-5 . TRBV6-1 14 TGTGCCAGCAGCAGACAGGGGGGCAATCAGCCCCAGCATTTT CASSRQGGNQPQHF
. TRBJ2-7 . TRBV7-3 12 TGTGCCAGCAGCTTAAATGGGAGAGAGCAGTACTTC CASSLNGREQYF
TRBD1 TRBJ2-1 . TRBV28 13 TGTGCCAGCAGTTTGACAGGGCGGAATGAGCAGTTCTTC CASSLTGRNEQFF
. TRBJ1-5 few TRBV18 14 TGTGCCAGCGGAAAAGGTGGGATGGAGCAGCCCCAGCATTTT CASGKGGMEQPQHF
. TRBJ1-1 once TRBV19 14 TGTGCCAGTAGTATGGAAGGTCCGAGGACTGAAGCTTTCTTT CASSMEGPRTEAFF
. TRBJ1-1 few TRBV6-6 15 TGTGCCAGCAGTCAGTCCCCAGGGGTGAACACTGAAGCTTTCTTT CASSQSPGVNTEAFF
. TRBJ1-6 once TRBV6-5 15 TGTGCCAGCAGCGGGGACCGCACCTATAATTCACCCCTCCACTTT CASSGDRTYNSPLHF
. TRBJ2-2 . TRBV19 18 TGTGCCAGACCCCTGAGGAACCCGAGGGGGGTGAACACCGGGGAGCTGTTTTTT CARPLRNPRGVNTGELFF
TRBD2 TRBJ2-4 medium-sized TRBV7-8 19 TGTGCCAGCAGCTTAGCCCACGTTACTAGCGGGGGTGCCAAAAACATTCAGTACTTC CASSLAHVTSGGAKNIQYF
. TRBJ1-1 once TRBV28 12 TGTGCCAGCAGCCTCCAGCACACTGAAGCTTTCTTT CASSLQHTEAFF
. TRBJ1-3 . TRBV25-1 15 TGTGCCAGCACCGGGACGGCAGGGGAGAGTAACACCATATATTTT CASTGTAGESNTIYF
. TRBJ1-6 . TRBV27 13 TGTGCCAGCAGTTTGGGGTTGGATTCACCCCTCCACTTT CASSLGLDSPLHF
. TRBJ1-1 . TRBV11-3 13 TGTGCCAGCAGCTTATACAGGAACACTGAAGCTTTCTTT CASSLYRNTEAFF
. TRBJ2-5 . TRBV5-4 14 TGTGCCAGCAGCTTGGAACAGGTTCAAGAGACCCAGTACTTC CASSLEQVQETQYF
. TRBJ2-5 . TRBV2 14 TGTGCCAGCAGTGCGGGACTGGGACAAGAGACCCAGTACTTC CASSAGLGQETQYF